This T cell receptor beta chain was sequenced during a study of T cells in localized non-small cell lung cancer. Overall study results and limits: Because sequencing included only one region (of the tumor), heterogeneity remains possible.

Turning to this clone: Its antigen remains unknown.

TCRdb's table, derived via immunoSEQ multiplex PCR, lists solely in-frame clones and lacks some. The sample has around 140,000 clones, 80% to 90% seen once; the top ten hold roughly 1.8%. The sample was peripheral blood, taken before any cancer treatment. The TCR originated in a female donor aged 60 or older with stage I lung adenocarcinoma.

The CDR3 is CASNPGQFSGNTIYF. The CDR3 DNA reads as TGTGCCAGCAACCCCGGACAGTTCTCTGGAAACACCATATATTTT. The gene calls are TRBV2 and TRBJ1-3; possible D gene TRBD1, 6 bases. CDR1 and CDR2 from the germline V gene are SNHLY and FYNNEI. This CDR3 has 15 residues. Deletions cut 7 bases from V and 0 bases from J, with 13 bases between.